The source of this TCR beta chain is a study of blood T cell repertoires in COVID-19. TCRdb keeps only in-frame clones here, not all; method: immunoSEQ multiplex PCR. This table has 270,000 or so clones, 89% appearing once. V was trimmed by 2 bases and J by 3 bases, leaving 8 bases between them. The CDR3 loop spans 13 amino acids. Germline-derived CDR1 and CDR2 are MGHRA and YSYEKL. The V and J genes are TRBV4-1 and TRBJ2-7; possible D gene TRBD1, 5 bases. The specimen was peripheral blood. This sequence originates from a woman in her thirties or forties who had recovered from COVID-19. CDR3 in DNA: TGCGCCAGCAGCCAACCAGGGAACTACGAGCAGTACTTC. Translation: CASSQPGNYEQYF.